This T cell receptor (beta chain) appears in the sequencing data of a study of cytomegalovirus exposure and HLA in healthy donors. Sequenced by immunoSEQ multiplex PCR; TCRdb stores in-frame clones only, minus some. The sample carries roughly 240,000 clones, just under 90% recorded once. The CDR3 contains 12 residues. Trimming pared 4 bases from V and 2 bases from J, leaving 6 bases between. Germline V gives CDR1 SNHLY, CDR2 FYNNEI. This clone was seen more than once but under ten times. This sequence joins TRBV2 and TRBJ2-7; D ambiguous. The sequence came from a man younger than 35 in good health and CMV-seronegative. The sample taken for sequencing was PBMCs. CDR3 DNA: TGTGCCAGCAGTGTTGGCCCCTACGAGCAGTACTTC. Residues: CASSVGPYEQYF.